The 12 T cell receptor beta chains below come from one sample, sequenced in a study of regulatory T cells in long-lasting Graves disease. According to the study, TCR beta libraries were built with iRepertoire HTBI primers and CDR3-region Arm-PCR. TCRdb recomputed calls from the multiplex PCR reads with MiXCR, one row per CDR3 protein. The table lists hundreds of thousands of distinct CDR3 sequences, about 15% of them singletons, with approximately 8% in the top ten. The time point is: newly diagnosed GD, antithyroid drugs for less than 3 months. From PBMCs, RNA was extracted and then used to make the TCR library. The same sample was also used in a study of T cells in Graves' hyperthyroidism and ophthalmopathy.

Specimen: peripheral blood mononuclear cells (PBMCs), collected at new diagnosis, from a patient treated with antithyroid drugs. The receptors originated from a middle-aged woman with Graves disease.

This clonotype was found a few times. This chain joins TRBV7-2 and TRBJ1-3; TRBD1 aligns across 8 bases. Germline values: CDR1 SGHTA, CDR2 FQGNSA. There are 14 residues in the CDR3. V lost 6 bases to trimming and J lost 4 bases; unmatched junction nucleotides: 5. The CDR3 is CASRMTGEGNTIYF. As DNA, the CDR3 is TGTGCCAGCAGGATGACAGGGGAAGGAAACACCATATATTTT. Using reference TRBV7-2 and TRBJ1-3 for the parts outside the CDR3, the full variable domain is GAGVSQSPSNKVTEKGKDVELRCDPISGHTALYWYRQSLGQGLEFLIYFQGNSAPDKSGLPSDRFSAERTGGSVSTLTIQRTQQEDSAVYLCASRMTGEGNTIYFGEGSWLTVV.

CDR3 loop: CSARIAGVYEQYF. The CDR3 nucleotides are TGCAGTGCTAGAATCGCGGGAGTCTACGAGCAGTACTTC. V is TRBV20-1 and J is TRBJ2-7; 7 positions match TRBD2. The germline gives CDR1 DFQATT, CDR2 SNEGSKA (reference sequence). The junction had 4 bases not matched to a gene; V was cut back by 2 bases and J by 3 bases. The CDR3 contains 13 residues.

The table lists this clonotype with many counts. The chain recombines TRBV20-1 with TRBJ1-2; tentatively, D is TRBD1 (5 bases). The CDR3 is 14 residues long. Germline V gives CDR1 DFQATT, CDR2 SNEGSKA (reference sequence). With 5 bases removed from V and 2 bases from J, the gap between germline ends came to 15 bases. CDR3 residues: CSASAGGANYGYTF. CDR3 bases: TGCAGTGCTTCTGCGGGAGGGGCCAACTATGGCTACACCTTC.

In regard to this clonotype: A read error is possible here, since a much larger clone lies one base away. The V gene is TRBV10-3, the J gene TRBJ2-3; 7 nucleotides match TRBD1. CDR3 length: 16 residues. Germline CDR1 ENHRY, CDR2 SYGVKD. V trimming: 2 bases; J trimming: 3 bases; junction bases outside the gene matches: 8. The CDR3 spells CAISETGTEETDTQYF. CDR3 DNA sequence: TGTGCCATCAGTGAGACCGGGACAGAGGAAACAGATACGCAGTATTTT.

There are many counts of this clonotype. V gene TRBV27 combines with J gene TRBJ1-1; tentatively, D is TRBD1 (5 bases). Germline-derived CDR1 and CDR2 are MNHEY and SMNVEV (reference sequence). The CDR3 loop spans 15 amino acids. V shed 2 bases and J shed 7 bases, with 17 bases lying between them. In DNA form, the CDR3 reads TGTGCCAGCAGTTTAATTTGGAAGCAAGGGGATGAAGCTTTCTTT. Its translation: CASSLIWKQGDEAFF.

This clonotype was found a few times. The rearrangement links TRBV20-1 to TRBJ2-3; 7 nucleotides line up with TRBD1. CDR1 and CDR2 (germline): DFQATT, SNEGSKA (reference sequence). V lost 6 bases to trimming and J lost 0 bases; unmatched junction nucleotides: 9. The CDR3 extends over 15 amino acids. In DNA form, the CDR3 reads TGCAGTGCCGAGGGGGCAGGAACTAGCACAGATACGCAGTATTTT. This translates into CSAEGAGTSTDTQYF.

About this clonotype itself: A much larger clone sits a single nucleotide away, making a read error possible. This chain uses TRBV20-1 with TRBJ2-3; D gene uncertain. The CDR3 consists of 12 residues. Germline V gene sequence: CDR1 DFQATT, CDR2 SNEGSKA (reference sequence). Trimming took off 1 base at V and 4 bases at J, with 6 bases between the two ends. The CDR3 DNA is TGCAGTGCTAGAGTCTTTGCAGATACGCAGTATTTT. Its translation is CSARVFADTQYF.

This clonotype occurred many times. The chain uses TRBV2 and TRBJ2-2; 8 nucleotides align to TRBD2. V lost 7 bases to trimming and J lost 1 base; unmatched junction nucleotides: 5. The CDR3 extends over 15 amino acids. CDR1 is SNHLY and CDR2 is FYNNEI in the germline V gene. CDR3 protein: CASKPAGVNTGELFF. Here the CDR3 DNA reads TGTGCCAGCAAGCCAGCGGGAGTGAACACCGGGGAGCTGTTTTTT. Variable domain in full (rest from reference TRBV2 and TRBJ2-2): EPEVTQTPSHQVTQMGQEVILRCVPISNHLYFYWYRQILGQKVEFLVSFYNNEISEKSEIFDDQFSVERPDGSNFTLKIRSTKLEDSAMYFCASKPAGVNTGELFFGEGSRLTVL.

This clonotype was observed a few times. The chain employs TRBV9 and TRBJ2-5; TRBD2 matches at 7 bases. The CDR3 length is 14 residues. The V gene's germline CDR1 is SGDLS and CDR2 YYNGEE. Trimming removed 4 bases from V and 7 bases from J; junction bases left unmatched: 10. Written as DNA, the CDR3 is TGTGCCAGCAGCCCCGCAGCGGGATATGGGACCCAGTACTTC. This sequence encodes CASSPAAGYGTQYF.

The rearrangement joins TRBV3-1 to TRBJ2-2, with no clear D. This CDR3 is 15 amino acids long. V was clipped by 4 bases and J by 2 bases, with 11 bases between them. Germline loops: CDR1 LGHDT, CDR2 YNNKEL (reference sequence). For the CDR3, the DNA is TGTGCCAGCAGCCCCGCGCGGATTAACACCGGGGAGCTGTTTTTT. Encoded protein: CASSPARINTGELFF.

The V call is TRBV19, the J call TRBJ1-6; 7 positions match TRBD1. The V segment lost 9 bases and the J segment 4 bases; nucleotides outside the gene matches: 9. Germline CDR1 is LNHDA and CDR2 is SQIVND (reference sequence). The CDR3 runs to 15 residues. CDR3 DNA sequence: TGTGCCAGACCGGGACAGAGGAAATATAATTCACCCCTCCACTTT. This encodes CARPGQRKYNSPLHF.

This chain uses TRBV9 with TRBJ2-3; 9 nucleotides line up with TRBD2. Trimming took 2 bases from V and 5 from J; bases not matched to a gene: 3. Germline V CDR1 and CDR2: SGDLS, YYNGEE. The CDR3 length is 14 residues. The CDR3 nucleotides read TGTGCCAGCAGCGTTAGCGGGAGTGGAGATACGCAGTATTTT. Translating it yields CASSVSGSGDTQYF.